The source of this TCR beta chain is a study of tumour-infiltrating T cells in Burkitt lymphoma. Study information: Repertoire clonality predicted overall and progression-free survival.

This clone was counted between two and nine times. The same CDR3 can be traced to other DNA sequences in this sample. Data came from immunoSEQ multiplex PCR; TCRdb stores just in-frame clones and leaves some out. Seen here are almost 5,000 clones, roughly 11% observed once, and the top ten hold 2% to 3%. This receptor was identified in a human donor with diffuse large B-cell lymphoma. The sequenced sample was tumor tissue.

CDR3 sequence (DNA): TGTGCCAGCAGTGCGGAGGGGCGGAACACTGAAGCTTTCTTT. Encoded protein: CASSAEGRNTEAFF. The chain carries TRBV6-1 and TRBJ1-1; a weak D match, TRBD1 (5 bases). Germline CDR1 reads MNHNS; CDR2 reads SASEGT. Trimming removed 4 bases from V and 1 base from J, with 10 bases in between. This CDR3 has 14 amino acids.